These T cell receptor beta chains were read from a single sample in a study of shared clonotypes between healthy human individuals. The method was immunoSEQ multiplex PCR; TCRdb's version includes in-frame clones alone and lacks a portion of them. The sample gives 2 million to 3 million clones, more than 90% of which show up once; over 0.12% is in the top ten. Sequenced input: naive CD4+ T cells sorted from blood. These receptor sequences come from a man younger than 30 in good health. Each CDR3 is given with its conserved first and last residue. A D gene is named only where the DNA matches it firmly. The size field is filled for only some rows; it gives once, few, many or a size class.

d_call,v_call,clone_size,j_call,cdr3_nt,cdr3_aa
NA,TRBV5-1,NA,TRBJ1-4,TGCGCCAGCAGATCACCGGGAGGTGATGAAAAACTGTTTTTT,CASRSPGGDEKLFF
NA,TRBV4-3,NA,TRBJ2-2,TGCGCCAGCAGCCAAGGGGTAGGGGCCTCCACCGGGGAGCTGTTTTTT,CASSQGVGASTGELFF
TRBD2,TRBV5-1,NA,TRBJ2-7,TGCGCCAGCAGCTTGGCTAGCGGGAGCCTCTACGAGCAGTACTTC,CASSLASGSLYEQYF
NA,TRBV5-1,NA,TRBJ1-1,TGCGCCAGCAGCTTGGCCGGAGGTGGCACTGAAGCTTTCTTT,CASSLAGGGTEAFF
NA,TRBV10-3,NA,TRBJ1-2,TGTGCCATCAGTGAGTTCCCCGGTGGGGACTATGGCTACACCTTC,CAISEFPGGDYGYTF
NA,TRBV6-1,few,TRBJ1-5,TGTGCCAGCACTAACCATGGGCAGCCCCAGCATTTT,CASTNHGQPQHF
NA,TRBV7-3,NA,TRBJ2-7,TGTGCCAGCAGCCCAGGCTGGTTCAGCTCCTACGAGCAGTACTTC,CASSPGWFSSYEQYF
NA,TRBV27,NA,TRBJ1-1,TGTGCCAGCACCCCATGGGCAGGGAATTTCGGGAACACTGAAGCTTTCTTT,CASTPWAGNFGNTEAFF
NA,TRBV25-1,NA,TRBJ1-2,TGTGCCAGCAGTTTCCGTTATGGCTACACCTTC,CASSFRYGYTF
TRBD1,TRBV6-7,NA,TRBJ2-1,TGTGCCAGCAGAGACAGGGAGAGGATAGGGAATGAGCAGTTCTTC,CASRDRERIGNEQFF
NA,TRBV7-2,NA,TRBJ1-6,TGTGCCAGCAGCTTAATCCGGACGGTGAATAATTCACCCCTCCACTTT,CASSLIRTVNNSPLHF
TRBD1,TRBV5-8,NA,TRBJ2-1,TGTGCCAGCAGCTGGGACAGCCTTAATGAGCAGTTCTTC,CASSWDSLNEQFF
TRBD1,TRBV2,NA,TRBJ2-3,TGTGCCAGCTGGACAGGGGCAGATACGCAGTATTTT,CASWTGADTQYF
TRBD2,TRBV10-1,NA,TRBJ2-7,TGCGCCAGCAGCGATAGCGGGGGAACCTACGAGCAGTACTTC,CASSDSGGTYEQYF
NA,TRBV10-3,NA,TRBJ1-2,TGTGCCATCAGTGAAGACAGACTCTACACCTTC,CAISEDRLYTF
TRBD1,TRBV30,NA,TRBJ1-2,TGTGCCTGGAGGACAGGGGGCGCATATGGCTACACCTTC,CAWRTGGAYGYTF
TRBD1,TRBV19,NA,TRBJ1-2,TGTGCCAGCCGGACAGGGAGCGATATCTTTGGCTATGGCTACACCTTC,CASRTGSDIFGYGYTF
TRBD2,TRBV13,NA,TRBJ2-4,TGTGCCAGCAGCTTAGGGCCCGGGACTAGCGGGCACATTCAGTACTTC,CASSLGPGTSGHIQYF
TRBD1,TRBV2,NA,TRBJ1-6,TGTGCCAGCAGGGACAGGGCCAAGGGCCTACTCTATAATTCACCCCTCCACTTT,CASRDRAKGLLYNSPLHF
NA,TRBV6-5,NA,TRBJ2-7,TGTGCCAGCAGCCCTCCGGCCTCAAAATCCCTGCAGTACTTC,CASSPPASKSLQYF
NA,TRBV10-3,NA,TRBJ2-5,TGTGCCGCGAGGGCAGGGGGAGGAGAGACCCAGTACTTC,CAARAGGGETQYF
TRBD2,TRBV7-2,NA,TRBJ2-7,TGTGCCAGCAGCAAAGGACTAGCGGGGGGTACTGTGTACGAGCAGTACTTC,CASSKGLAGGTVYEQYF
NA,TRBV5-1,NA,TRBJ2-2,TGCGCCAGCAGCACCGGGACACTGGTCGCCGGGGAGCTGTTTTTT,CASSTGTLVAGELFF
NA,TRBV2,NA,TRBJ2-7,TGTGCCAGCAGTAATGAGTACGAGCAGTACTTC,CASSNEYEQYF
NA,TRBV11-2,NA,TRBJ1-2,TGTGCCAGCAGCAAAGACACGGTTGGCTACACCTTC,CASSKDTVGYTF
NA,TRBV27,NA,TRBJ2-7,TGTGCCAGCAGTTCCCCAGGCAGCTCCTACGAGCAGTACTTC,CASSSPGSSYEQYF
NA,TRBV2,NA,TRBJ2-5,TGTGCCAGCATGGGCCGCCAGACCCAGTACTTC,CASMGRQTQYF
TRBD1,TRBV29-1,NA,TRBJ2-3,TGCAGCGTTGGGGGGACAGGGTCAGATACGCAGTATTTT,CSVGGTGSDTQYF
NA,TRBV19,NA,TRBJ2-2,TGTGCCAGTAGTACCAGTCAAGGCCCACGTAACACCGGGGAGCTGTTTTTT,CASSTSQGPRNTGELFF
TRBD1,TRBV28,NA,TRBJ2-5,TGTGCCAGCAGGTCCACAGGGGGCAGTGAGACCCAGTACTTC,CASRSTGGSETQYF
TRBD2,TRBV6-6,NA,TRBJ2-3,TGTGCCAGCAGTTACCGCAGCGGGATTAGCACAGATACGCAGTATTTT,CASSYRSGISTDTQYF
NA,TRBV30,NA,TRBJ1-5,TGTGCCTGGAGTGTAGCAGGAGGGCAGCCCCAGCATTTT,CAWSVAGGQPQHF
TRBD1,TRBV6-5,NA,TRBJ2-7,TGTGCCAGCAGTCCCCGGGACAGATTATCCTACGAGCAGTACTTC,CASSPRDRLSYEQYF
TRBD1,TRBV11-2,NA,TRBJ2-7,TGTGCCAGCAGCTTAGGGACAGGGATTCCGTCCTACGAGCAGTACTTC,CASSLGTGIPSYEQYF
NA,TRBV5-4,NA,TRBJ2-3,TGTGCCAGCAGCTTGGGTCAGGGTAAGGCAGATACGCAGTATTTT,CASSLGQGKADTQYF
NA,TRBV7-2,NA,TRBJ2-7,TGTGCCAGCAGCTTAGAAGGGGGAGAGCAGTACTTC,CASSLEGGEQYF
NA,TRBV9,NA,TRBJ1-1,TGTGCCAGCAGCAGGGGGTACACTGAAGCTTTCTTT,CASSRGYTEAFF
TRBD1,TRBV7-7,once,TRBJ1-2,TGTGCTAGCAGGGTACAGGGGGCGCCTTTGGGCTACACCTTC,CASRVQGAPLGYTF
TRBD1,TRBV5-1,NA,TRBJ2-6,TGCGCCAGCAGCACACGGACAGGGGGCGTCTCTGGGGCCAACGTCCTGACTTTC,CASSTRTGGVSGANVLTF
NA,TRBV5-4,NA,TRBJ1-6,TGTGCCAGCAGCTTGCAGGCGGTCAATTCACCCCTCCACTTT,CASSLQAVNSPLHF
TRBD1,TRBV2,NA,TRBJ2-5,TGTGCCAGCAGGGGGGGACAGGGAGAGACCCAGTACTTC,CASRGGQGETQYF
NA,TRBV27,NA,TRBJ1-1,TGTGCCAGCATGGAAGGGGGTCTTAACACTGAAGCTTTCTTT,CASMEGGLNTEAFF
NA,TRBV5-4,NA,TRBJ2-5,TGTGCCAGCAGCCTCAGGGCACCGGAGACCCAGTACTTC,CASSLRAPETQYF
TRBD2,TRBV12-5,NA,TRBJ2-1,TGTGCTAGTGGTTTGTCGGGAGGGTCGAATGAGCAGTTCTTC,CASGLSGGSNEQFF
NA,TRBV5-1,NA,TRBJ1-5,TGCGCCAGCAGCTTGGAACCTTATAGCAATCAGCCCCAGCATTTT,CASSLEPYSNQPQHF
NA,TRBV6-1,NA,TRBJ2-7,TGTGCCAGCAGGCAGGGTGAATCCTACGAGCAGTACTTC,CASRQGESYEQYF
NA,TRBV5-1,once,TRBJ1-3,TGCGCCAGCAGCCCCTTCTTACAGGGAGGAAACACCATATATTTT,CASSPFLQGGNTIYF
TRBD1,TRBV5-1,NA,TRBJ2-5,TGCGCCAGCAGCGCGACAGGGATGGAGACCCAGTACTTC,CASSATGMETQYF